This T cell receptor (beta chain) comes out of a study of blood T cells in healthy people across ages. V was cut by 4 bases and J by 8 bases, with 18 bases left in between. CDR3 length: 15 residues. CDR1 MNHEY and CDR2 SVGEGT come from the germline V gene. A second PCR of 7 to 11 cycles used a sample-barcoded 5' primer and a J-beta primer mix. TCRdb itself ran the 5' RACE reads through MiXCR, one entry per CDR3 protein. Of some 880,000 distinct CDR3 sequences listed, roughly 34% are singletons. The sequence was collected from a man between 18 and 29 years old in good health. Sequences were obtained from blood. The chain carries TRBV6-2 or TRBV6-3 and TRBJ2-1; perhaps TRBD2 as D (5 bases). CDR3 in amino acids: CASSFAIGIRDEQFF. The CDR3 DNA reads TGTGCCAGCAGTTTTGCGATCGGGATCCGCGATGAGCAGTTCTTC.